This T cell receptor (beta chain) was recovered during a study of blood T cell repertoires in COVID-19. For the study at large: Samples of COVID-19 (acute and convalescent) were obtained from the United States, Italy and Spain.

Generated by immunoSEQ multiplex PCR, the TCRdb table keeps only in-frame clones and is missing some. The table has fewer than 110,000 clones, roughly nine tenths seen once; the top ten hold roughly 18%. Input material: peripheral blood. The TCR originated in a woman of 80 years or more in a cohort sampled during active COVID-19.

CDR3 sequence (DNA): TGTGCCACCAGTGGAAACAGGAACTATAATTCACCCCTCCACTTT. Translating it yields CATSGNRNYNSPLHF. The chain employs TRBV24-1 and TRBJ1-6, with a weak D call TRBD1 (5 bases). V lost 5 bases and J lost 3, with 10 bases in between. Germline-derived CDR1 and CDR2 are KGHDR and SFDVKD. The CDR3 has 15 residues.